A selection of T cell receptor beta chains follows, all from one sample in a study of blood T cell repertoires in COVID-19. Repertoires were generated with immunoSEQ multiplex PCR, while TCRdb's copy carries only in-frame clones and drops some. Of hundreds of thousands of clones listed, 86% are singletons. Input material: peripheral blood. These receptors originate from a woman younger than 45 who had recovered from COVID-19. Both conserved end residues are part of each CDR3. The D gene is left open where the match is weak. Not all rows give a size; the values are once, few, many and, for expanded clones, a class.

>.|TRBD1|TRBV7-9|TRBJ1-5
TGTGCCAGCAGCTCCGGGACAGGTACACAGCCCCAGCATTTT
CASSSGTGTQPQHF
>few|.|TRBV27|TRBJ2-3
TGTGCCAGCAGACAGGGTTTACCAGATACGCAGTATTTT
CASRQGLPDTQYF
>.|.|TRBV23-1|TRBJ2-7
TGCGCCAGCAGGACCATGGCACCGGGTCAGCCAACATTCTACGAGCAGTACTTC
CASRTMAPGQPTFYEQYF
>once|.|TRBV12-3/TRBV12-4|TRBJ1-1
TGTGCCAGCAGGCCCACAGGGACCACTGAAGCTTTCTTT
CASRPTGTTEAFF
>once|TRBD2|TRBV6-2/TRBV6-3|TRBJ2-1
TGTGCCAGCAGTCTCGACCCGGGACTAGCGGGTGAGCAGTTCTTC
CASSLDPGLAGEQFF
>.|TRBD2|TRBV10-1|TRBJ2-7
TGCGCCCGCCCGGGACTAGCGGGGACCTCCTACGAGCAGTACTTC
CARPGLAGTSYEQYF
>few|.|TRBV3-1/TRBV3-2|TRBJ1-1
TGTGCCAGCAGCCAAGATCCTCGTGGCAGGGAGGACACTGAAGCTTTCTTT
CASSQDPRGREDTEAFF
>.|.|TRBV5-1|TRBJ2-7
TGCGCCAGCAGCTTGGAACAGGGACCCCTTTGGGAGCAGTACTTC
CASSLEQGPLWEQYF
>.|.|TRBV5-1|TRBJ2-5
TGCGCCAGCAGCAAAACGGGCTATGTGGCAGGGCAAGAGACCCAGTACTTC
CASSKTGYVAGQETQYF
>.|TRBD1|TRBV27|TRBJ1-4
TGTGCCAGCAGCCAGGACAGGGGGCGTGAAAAACTGTTTTTT
CASSQDRGREKLFF
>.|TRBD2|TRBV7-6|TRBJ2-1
TGTGCCAGCAGAGAACTAGCGGGAAGTTCGGAGCAGTTCTTC
CASRELAGSSEQFF
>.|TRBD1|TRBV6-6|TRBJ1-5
TGTGCCAGCAGTGGACAGGGTAGCCAGCCCCAGCATTTT
CASSGQGSQPQHF
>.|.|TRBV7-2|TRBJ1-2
TGTGCCAGCAGCTTAGAATGGAGGGCCGAGGGCGGCTACACCTTC
CASSLEWRAEGGYTF
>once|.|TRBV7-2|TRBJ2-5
TGTGCCAGCACGGCGGGGCCGAACCGCCAAGAGACCCAGTACTTC
CASTAGPNRQETQYF
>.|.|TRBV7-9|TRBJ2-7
TGTGCCAGCAGCCCGAGTAGGGACTGGAGCTCCTACGAGCAGTACTTC
CASSPSRDWSSYEQYF
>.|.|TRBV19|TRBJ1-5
TGTGCCAGTAGTATAGGAGGGTTTCTAAGCAATCAGCCCCAGCATTTT
CASSIGGFLSNQPQHF
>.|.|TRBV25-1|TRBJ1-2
TGTGCCAGCAGTCGGGCGGATACAGGGCTCAACTATGGCTACACCTTC
CASSRADTGLNYGYTF
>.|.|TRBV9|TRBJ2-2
TGTGCCAGCAGCGTACGAGACAGGAACACCGGGGAGCTGTTTTTT
CASSVRDRNTGELFF
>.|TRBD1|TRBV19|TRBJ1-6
TGTGCCAGTAGTACTGACAGGGATCGCTCACCCCTCCACTTT
CASSTDRDRSPLHF
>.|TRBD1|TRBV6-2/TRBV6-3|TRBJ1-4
TGTGCCAGCAGTACAGGGGGTATAGGCGAAAAACTGTTTTTT
CASSTGGIGEKLFF
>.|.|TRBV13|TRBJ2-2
TGTGCCAGCAGCCCCCAATCGGCGGGATACACCGGGGAGCTGTTTTTT
CASSPQSAGYTGELFF
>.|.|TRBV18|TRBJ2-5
TGTGCCAGCTCACCACGAACAGGGAATGAAGAGACCCAGTACTTC
CASSPRTGNEETQYF
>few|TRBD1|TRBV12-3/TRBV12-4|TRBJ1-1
TGTGCCAGCACCCCGACAGGGGACACTGAAGCTTTCTTT
CASTPTGDTEAFF
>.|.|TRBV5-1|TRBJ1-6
TGCGCCAGCAGCAGCCCCCCGACGGAGAGCTCCTATAATTCACCCCTCCACTTT
CASSSPPTESSYNSPLHF
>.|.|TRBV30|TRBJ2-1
TGTGCCTGGAGAGTGGGGGCCTGGGATGAGCAGTTCTTC
CAWRVGAWDEQFF
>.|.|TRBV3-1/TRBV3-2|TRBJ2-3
TGTGCCAGCAGCCAAGTTGAACAAGATACGCAGTATTTT
CASSQVEQDTQYF
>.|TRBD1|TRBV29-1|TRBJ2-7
TGCAGCGTGAAGAAAGAGGGACAGGGGCAGTACTTC
CSVKKEGQGQYF
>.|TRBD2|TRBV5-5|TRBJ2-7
TGTGCCAGCAGCTTAGCGGGAGGTACCTACGAGCAGTACTTC
CASSLAGGTYEQYF
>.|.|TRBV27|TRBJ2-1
TGTGCCAGCAGTTTAGCGGGATTCCCAACCTACAATGAGCAGTTCTTC
CASSLAGFPTYNEQFF
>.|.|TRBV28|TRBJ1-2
TGTGCCAGCAGTTTAAGCTTGAGCGGGTTGGGCTATGGCTACACCTTC
CASSLSLSGLGYGYTF